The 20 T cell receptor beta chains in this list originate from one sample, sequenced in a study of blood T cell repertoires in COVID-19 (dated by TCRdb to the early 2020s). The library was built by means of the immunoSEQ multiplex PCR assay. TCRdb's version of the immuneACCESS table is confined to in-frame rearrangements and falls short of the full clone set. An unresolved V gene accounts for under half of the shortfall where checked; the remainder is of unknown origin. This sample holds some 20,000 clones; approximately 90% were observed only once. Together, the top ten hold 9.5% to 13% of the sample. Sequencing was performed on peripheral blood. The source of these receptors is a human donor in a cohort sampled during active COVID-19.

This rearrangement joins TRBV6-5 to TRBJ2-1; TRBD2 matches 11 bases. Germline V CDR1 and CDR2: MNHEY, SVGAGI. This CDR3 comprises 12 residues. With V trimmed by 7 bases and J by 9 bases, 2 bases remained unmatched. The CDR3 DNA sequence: TGTGCCAGCACCACTAGCGGGAGTGAGCAGTTCTTC. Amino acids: CASTTSGSEQFF.

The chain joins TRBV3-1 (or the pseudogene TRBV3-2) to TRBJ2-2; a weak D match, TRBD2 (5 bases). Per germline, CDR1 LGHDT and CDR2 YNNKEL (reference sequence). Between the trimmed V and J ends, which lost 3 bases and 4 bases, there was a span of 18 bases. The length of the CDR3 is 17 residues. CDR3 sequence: CASSHRDLAMGTGELFF. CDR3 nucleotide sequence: TGTGCCAGCAGCCACAGAGACTTAGCGATGGGCACCGGGGAGCTGTTTTTT.

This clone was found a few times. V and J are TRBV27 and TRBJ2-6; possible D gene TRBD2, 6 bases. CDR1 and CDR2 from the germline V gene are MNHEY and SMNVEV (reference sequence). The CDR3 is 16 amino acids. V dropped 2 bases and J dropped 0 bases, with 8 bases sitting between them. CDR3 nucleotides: TGTGCCAGCAGTTTAAGACTAGGCTCTGGGGCCAACGTCCTGACTTTC. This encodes CASSLRLGSGANVLTF.

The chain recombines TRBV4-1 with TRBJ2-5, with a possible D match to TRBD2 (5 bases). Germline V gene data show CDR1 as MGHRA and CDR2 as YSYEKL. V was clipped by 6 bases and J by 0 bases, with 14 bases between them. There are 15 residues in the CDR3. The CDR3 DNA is TGCGCCAGCAGTCGCAGCGGAGCAGACCAAGAGACCCAGTACTTC. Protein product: CASSRSGADQETQYF.

CDR3 DNA: TGTGCCAGTAGTATGATAGCGGGAGCTCGCACAGATACGCAGTATTTT. Translation: CASSMIAGARTDTQYF. The chain is built from TRBV19 and TRBJ2-3; 9 positions agree with TRBD2. This CDR3 is 16 amino acids long. Germline-derived CDR1 and CDR2 are LNHDA and SQIVND (reference sequence). V lost 3 bases to trimming and J lost 1 base; unmatched junction nucleotides: 5.

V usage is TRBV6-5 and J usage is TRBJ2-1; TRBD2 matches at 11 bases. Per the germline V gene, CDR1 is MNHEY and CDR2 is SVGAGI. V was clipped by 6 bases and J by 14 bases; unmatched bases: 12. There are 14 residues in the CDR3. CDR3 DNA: TGTGCCAGCAGCCCCGGGACTAGCGGTCCTCAGGAGTTCTTC. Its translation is CASSPGTSGPQEFF.

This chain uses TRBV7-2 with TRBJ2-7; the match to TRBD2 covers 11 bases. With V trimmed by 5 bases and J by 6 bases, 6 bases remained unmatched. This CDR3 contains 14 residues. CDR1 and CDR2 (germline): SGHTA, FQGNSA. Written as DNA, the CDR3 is TGTGCCAGCAGCACCACTAGCGGGAGTAGCGAGCAGTACTTC. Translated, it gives CASSTTSGSSEQYF.

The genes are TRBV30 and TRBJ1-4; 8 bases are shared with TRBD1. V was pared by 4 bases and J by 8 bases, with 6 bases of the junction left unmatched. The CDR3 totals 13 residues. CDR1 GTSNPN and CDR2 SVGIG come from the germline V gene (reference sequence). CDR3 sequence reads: CAWTGQGGEKLFF. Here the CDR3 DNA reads TGTGCCTGGACAGGACAGGGTGGGGAAAAACTGTTTTTT.

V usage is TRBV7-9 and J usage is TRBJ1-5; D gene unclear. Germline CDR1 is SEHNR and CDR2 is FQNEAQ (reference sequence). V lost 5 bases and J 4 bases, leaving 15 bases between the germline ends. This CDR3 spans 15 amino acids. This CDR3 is CASSTSGGANQPQHF. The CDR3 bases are TGTGCCAGCAGCACCTCGGGTGGCGCGAATCAGCCCCAGCATTTT.

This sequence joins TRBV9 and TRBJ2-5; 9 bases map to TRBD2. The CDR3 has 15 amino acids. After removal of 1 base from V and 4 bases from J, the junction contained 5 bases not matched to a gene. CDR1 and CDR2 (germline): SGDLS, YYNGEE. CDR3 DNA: TGTGCCAGCAGCGTACGGACTAGCGTAACAGAGACCCAGTACTTC. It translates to CASSVRTSVTETQYF.

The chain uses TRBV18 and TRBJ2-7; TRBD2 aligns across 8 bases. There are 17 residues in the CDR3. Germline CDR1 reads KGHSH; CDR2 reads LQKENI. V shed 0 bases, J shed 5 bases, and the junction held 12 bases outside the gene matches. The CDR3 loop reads CASSPPNGREERNEQYF. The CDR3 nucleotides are TGTGCCAGCTCACCACCCAACGGGCGGGAGGAAAGAAACGAGCAGTACTTC.

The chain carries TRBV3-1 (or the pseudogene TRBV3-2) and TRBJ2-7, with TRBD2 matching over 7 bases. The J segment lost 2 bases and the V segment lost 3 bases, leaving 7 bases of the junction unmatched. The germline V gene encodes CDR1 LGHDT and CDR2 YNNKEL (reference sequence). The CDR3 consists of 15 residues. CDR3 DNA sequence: TGTGCCAGCAGCCATGCGGGAGTCGGACCCTACGAGCAGTACTTC. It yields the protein CASSHAGVGPYEQYF.

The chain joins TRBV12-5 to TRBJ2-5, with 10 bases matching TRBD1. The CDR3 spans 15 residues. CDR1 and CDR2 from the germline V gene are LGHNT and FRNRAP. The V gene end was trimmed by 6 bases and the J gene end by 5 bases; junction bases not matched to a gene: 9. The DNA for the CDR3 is TGTGCTAGTGGGAGACAGGGGGCGCCGGGGGAGACCCAGTACTTC. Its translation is CASGRQGAPGETQYF.

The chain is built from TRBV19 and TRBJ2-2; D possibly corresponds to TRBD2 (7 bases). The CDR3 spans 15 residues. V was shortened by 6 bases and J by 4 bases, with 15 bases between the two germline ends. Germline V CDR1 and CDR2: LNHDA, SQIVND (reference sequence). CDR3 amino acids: CASSPRGARTGELFF. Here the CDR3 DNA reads TGTGCCAGTAGCCCTCGGGGGGCGCGCACCGGGGAGCTGTTTTTT.

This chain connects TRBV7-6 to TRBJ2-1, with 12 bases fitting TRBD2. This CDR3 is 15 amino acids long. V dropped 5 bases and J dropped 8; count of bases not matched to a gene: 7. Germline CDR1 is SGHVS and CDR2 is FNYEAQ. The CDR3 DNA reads TGTGCCAGCAGCCCCGGACTAGCGGGATTCTATGAGCAGTTCTTC. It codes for CASSPGLAGFYEQFF.

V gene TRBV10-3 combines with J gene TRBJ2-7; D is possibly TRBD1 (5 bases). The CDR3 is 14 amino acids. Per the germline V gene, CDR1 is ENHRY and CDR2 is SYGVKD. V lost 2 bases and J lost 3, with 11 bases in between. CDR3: CAISESRAIYEQYF. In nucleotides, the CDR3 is TGTGCCATCAGTGAGAGCAGGGCTATCTACGAGCAGTACTTC.

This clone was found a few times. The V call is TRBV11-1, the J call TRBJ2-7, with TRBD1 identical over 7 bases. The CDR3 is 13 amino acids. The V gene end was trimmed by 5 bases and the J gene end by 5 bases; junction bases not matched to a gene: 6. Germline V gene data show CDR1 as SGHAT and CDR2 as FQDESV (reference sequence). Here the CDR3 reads CASSPDRVHEQYF. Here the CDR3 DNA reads TGTGCCAGCAGCCCTGACAGGGTCCACGAGCAGTACTTC.

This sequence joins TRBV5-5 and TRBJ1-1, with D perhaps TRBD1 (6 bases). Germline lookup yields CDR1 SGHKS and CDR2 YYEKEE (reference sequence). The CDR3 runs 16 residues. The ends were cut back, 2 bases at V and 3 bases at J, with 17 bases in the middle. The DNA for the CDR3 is TGTGCCAGCAGCTTATACCACAGGGCGGCTGACACTGAAGCTTTCTTT. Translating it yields CASSLYHRAADTEAFF.

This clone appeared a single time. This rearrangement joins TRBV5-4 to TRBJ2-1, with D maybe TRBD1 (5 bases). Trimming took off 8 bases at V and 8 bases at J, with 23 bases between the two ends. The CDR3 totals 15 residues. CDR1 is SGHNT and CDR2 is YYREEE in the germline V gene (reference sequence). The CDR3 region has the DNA TGTGCCAGTCAAGAATTAATGACAGATATCGATGAGCAGTTCTTC. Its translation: CASQELMTDIDEQFF.

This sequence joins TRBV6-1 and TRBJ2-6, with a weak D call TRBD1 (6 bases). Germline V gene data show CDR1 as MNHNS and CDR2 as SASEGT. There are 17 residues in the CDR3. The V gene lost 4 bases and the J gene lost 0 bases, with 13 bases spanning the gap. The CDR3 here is CASSVRTAGSGANVLTF. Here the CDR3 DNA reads TGTGCCAGCAGTGTCCGGACAGCAGGCTCTGGGGCCAACGTCCTGACTTTC.